The entry that follows covers one T cell receptor beta chain sequence. The antigen remains undetermined. The record originates from a study of T cell repertoires in cytomegalovirus infection. Whole-study context: Indicated by public TCR beta signatures were CMV infection and matching HLA type. Whole-study results and caveats: The study identified carriers of CMV plus the relevant HLA from cumulative public TCR beta family frequency. Clonotypes of TCR beta that were HLA-C-restricted and CMV-specific dominated the ex vivo response.

This CDR3 has 14 amino acids. Per germline, CDR1 MNHNY and CDR2 SVGAGI (reference sequence). V was trimmed by 6 bases and J by 5 bases, leaving 16 bases between them. TCRdb re-derived calls from the reads in MiXCR, one entry per CDR3 protein. The repertoire holds around 280,000 distinct CDR3 sequences, with approximately 10% as singletons. The clonotype comes from a human donor in good health (CMV status not recorded). Some clones in this sample may be carry-over from other donors' samples. Sequenced input: PBMCs. V is TRBV6-6 and J is TRBJ1-2, with D possibly being TRBD1 (6 bases). CDR3 in amino acids: CASRTGLTYYGYTF. CDR3 in DNA: TGTGCCAGCAGGACAGGTCTTACCTATTATGGCTACACCTTC.